The clone carrying this TCR beta chain has at least ten counts. The target antigen is unknown. Germline lookup yields CDR1 ENHRY and CDR2 SYGVKD. This CDR3 has 13 residues. V shed 6 bases and J shed 5 bases, with 13 bases lying between them. Libraries were prepared by immunoSEQ multiplex PCR; TCRdb keeps only in-frame clonotypes and omits some of them. The table lists tens of thousands of clones, approximately 82% of them singletons, with roughly 5.2% in the top ten. The sample comes from a study of Tregs in tolerant kidney transplant recipients. Findings and limits, study-wide: The most relevant donor-specific Treg TCRbeta repertoire apparently came from expansion with activated donor B cells. Findings come from small patient numbers and require larger validation. This study did not directly address biological reproducibility.

Unstimulated regulatory T cells (CD4+CD25+CD127-), CD4+CD25- non-regulatory cells, CD4 and CD8 cells were FACS-sorted from thawed PBMCs. The rearrangement uses TRBV10-3 and TRBJ1-1; a weak D match, TRBD1 (5 bases). This receptor was identified in a human donor in good health. The sequencing input was CD4+ T cells from blood. Here the CDR3 DNA reads TGTGCCATCAGCGGGGGTCTGGGAACTGAAGCTTTCTTT. Its protein is CAISGGLGTEAFF.